The T cell receptor (beta chain) described here comes from a study of pediatric ulcerative colitis. The overall study: Most patients had pancolitis, and two had left-sided colitis. Study results and caveats: Compared with controls, ulcerative colitis showed greater blood-rectum clone sharing.

Germline V gives CDR1 SNHLY, CDR2 FYNNEI. With 6 bases removed from V and 0 bases from J, the gap between germline ends came to 12 bases. The CDR3 consists of 15 residues. As regards this clone: No antigen is known for it.

The method was immunoSEQ multiplex PCR; TCRdb's version includes in-frame clones alone and lacks a portion of them. The top ten hold roughly 24% of the sample, which has over 35,000 clones, approximately 87% seen once. The sequence was obtained from a girl between 10 and 17 years old with moderate ulcerative colitis. V and J are TRBV2 and TRBJ2-1; D unclear. The sample taken for sequencing was blood. The chain's CDR3 is CASSLGLLSYNEQFF. CDR3 sequence (DNA): TGTGCCAGCAGCTTAGGATTACTCTCCTACAATGAGCAGTTCTTC.